Following are 30 T cell receptor beta chains from one sample sequenced in a study of cytomegalovirus exposure and HLA in healthy donors. The PCR had 60 Vbeta and 13 Jbeta primers. Using immunoSEQ multiplex PCR, the repertoire was profiled, and TCRdb retains in-frame clones only, with some absent. The data contain about 160,000 clones, 75% of them singletons. Sequencing was done on a sample of PBMCs. These TCRs come from a woman in her forties or fifties in good health and CMV-seropositive.

The gene calls are TRBV5-1 and TRBJ1-1, with 7 bases matching TRBD1. V lost 5 bases to trimming and J lost 5 bases; unmatched junction nucleotides: 6. Germline CDR1 SGHRS, CDR2 YFSETQ. The CDR3 extends over 13 amino acids. The CDR3 region has the DNA TGCGCCAGCAGATCGGGACAGCCAACTGAAGCTTTCTTT. This translates into CASRSGQPTEAFF.

A single count supports this clone. The DNA of the CDR3 is TGTGCCAGCAGCTTAGTCCGGTATCTGGGACAGGGGGTGGGCGAGCAGTACTTC. Translation gives CASSLVRYLGQGVGEQYF. The genes are TRBV7-8 and TRBJ2-7; TRBD1 matches 11 bases. The V segment lost 1 base and the J segment 6 bases; nucleotides outside the gene matches: 14. The CDR3 contains 18 residues. Germline CDR1 is SGHVS and CDR2 is FQNEAQ.

The chain links TRBV9 to TRBJ1-2; D is uncertain. The CDR3 is 12 amino acids. Trimming removed 1 base at V and 5 bases at J, with 6 bases between. Germline V CDR1 and CDR2: SGDLS, YYNGEE. CDR3 DNA sequence: TGTGCCAGCAGCGTAACAGAGTATGGCTACACCTTC. As protein: CASSVTEYGYTF.

This clone has just one count. The chain recombines TRBV9 with TRBJ2-7, with D possibly being TRBD1 (6 bases). V lost 4 bases and J lost 6, with 14 bases in between. Germline CDR1 SGDLS, CDR2 YYNGEE. This CDR3 spans 13 amino acids. CDR3 sequence (DNA): TGTGCCAGCAGCCGATGGGGACACTCCGAGCAGTACTTC. Protein: CASSRWGHSEQYF.

A few counts support this clone. The junction shows a germline mismatch at one end, possibly a read error. The V and J genes are TRBV7-9 and TRBJ2-7; TRBD2 matches at 10 bases. Germline lookup yields CDR1 SEHNR and CDR2 FQNEAQ (reference sequence). CDR3 length: 18 amino acids. Here the CDR3 DNA reads TGTTCCAGCAGCCCGGGCACTAGCGGGGCCCTATCCCACTACGAGCAGTACTTC. This sequence encodes CSSSPGTSGALSHYEQYF.

The chain couples TRBV4-2 to TRBJ1-2, with 8 bases fitting TRBD1. The J segment lost 2 bases and the V segment lost 6 bases, leaving 5 bases of the junction unmatched. The CDR3 runs 14 residues. CDR1 and CDR2 from the germline V gene are LGHNA and YNFKEQ. The CDR3 is CASSPDRANYGYTF. Written as DNA, the CDR3 is TGTGCCAGCAGTCCGGACAGGGCCAACTATGGCTACACCTTC.

The chain couples TRBV10-3 to TRBJ1-6; TRBD1 matches at 7 bases. J gave up 7 bases and V 8 bases, and 8 bases lay outside the gene matches. Germline CDR1 reads ENHRY; CDR2 reads SYGVKD. The CDR3 totals 14 residues. The CDR3 loop is CAISYSGGNSPLHF. The CDR3 DNA follows: TGTGCCATCTCTTATTCAGGGGGGAATTCACCCCTCCACTTT.

The chain joins TRBV6-4 to TRBJ2-5, with 9 bases fitting TRBD1. With V trimmed by 6 bases and J by 4 bases, 3 bases remained unmatched. The CDR3 loop spans 13 amino acids. Per germline, CDR1 MRHNA and CDR2 SNTAGT. The CDR3 is CASRGDRVETQYF. In DNA form, the CDR3 reads TGTGCCAGCAGAGGGGACAGGGTAGAGACCCAGTACTTC.

Regarding this clone: At the DNA level, this CDR3 is encoded by other sequences in the same sample as well. The rearrangement joins TRBV2 to TRBJ1-1, with a possible D match to TRBD1 (5 bases). This CDR3 spans 12 amino acids. CDR1 is SNHLY and CDR2 is FYNNEI in the germline V gene. V dropped 11 bases and J dropped 4 bases, with 14 bases sitting between them. The CDR3 sequence is CASGGIGTEAFF. The CDR3, as DNA: TGTGCCTCGGGGGGTATCGGCACTGAAGCTTTCTTT.

This clone was recorded only once. This chain joins TRBV5-1 and TRBJ1-1; 10 nucleotides agree with TRBD1. V was clipped by 6 bases and J by 4 bases; unmatched bases: 3. From germline, CDR1 is SGHRS and CDR2 YFSETQ. The CDR3 consists of 13 residues. Written as DNA, the CDR3 is TGCGCCAGCACCGACAGGGGGCTCACTGAAGCTTTCTTT. Amino acids: CASTDRGLTEAFF.

In this sample, this clone turned up a few times. The gene calls are TRBV21-1 and TRBJ1-1; the table's D gene call, TRBD1, was not cross checked with the DNA. TRBV21-1 is termed a pseudogene. CDR3 size: 11 residues. This CDR3 reads CASEEGAGAFF. CDR3 nucleotide sequence: TGTGCCAGCGAGGAGGGGGCAGGAGCTTTCTTT.

The chain recombines TRBV15 with TRBJ1-1; D gene unclear. The CDR3 is made up of 13 amino acids. CDR1 is LNHNV and CDR2 is YYDKDF in the germline V gene (reference sequence). The germline V and J ends were trimmed by 5 bases and 0 bases, with 7 bases remaining between them. The CDR3 coding sequence is TGTGCCACCAGCGCGAATTTGAACACTGAAGCTTTCTTT. This gives the protein CATSANLNTEAFF.

The rearrangement joins TRBV5-4 to TRBJ2-1, with D possibly TRBD2 on 5 matching bases. The CDR3 contains 16 residues. Trimming cost V 0 bases and J 4 bases, with 14 bases left between them. Germline CDR1 reads SGHNT; CDR2 reads YYREEE (reference sequence). This CDR3 is CASSLGGPPSYNEQFF. Here the CDR3 DNA reads TGTGCCAGCAGCTTGGGAGGGCCACCGTCATACAATGAGCAGTTCTTC.

The chain combines TRBV9 with TRBJ1-4; D is undetermined. Germline loops: CDR1 SGDLS, CDR2 YYNGEE. Trimming took 4 bases from V and 7 from J, leaving 17 bases between them. This CDR3 has 15 amino acids. The CDR3 is CASSPNPRVTEKLFF. The DNA of the CDR3 is TGTGCCAGCAGCCCAAACCCCCGAGTCACTGAAAAACTGTTTTTT.

This sequence joins TRBV2 and TRBJ2-5; 12 bases map to TRBD1. V dropped 4 bases and J dropped 5; count of bases not matched to a gene: 5. Germline V gene sequence: CDR1 SNHLY, CDR2 FYNNEI. The CDR3 runs to 15 residues. CDR3 bases: TGTGCCAGCAGTGGGGACAGGGGGCTGAGGGAGACCCAGTACTTC. Translated: CASSGDRGLRETQYF.

The rearrangement joins TRBV27 to TRBJ2-1, with TRBD2 matching over 8 bases. The CDR3 contains 17 residues. With 0 bases clipped from V and 0 bases from J, the junction kept 4 bases outside the gene matches. The V gene's germline CDR1 is MNHEY and CDR2 SMNVEV (reference sequence). The CDR3 loop is CASSLSNRGGSYNEQFF. CDR3 sequence (DNA): TGTGCCAGCAGTTTATCGAACCGGGGGGGCTCCTACAATGAGCAGTTCTTC.

The V and J genes are TRBV5-1 and TRBJ2-7; 10 bases fit TRBD1. This CDR3 is built from 14 residues. Germline V lookup: CDR1 SGHRS, CDR2 YFSETQ. J lost 3 bases, V lost 0 bases, and 0 bases had no gene match. The CDR3 spells CASSLGTGGYEQYF. CDR3 DNA: TGCGCCAGCAGCTTGGGGACAGGGGGCTACGAGCAGTACTTC.

The rearrangement links TRBV30 to TRBJ1-2, with 7 bases identical to TRBD1. In germline, CDR1 is GTSNPN, CDR2 SVGIG (reference sequence). V shed 4 bases, J shed 0 bases, and the junction held 2 bases outside the gene matches. The CDR3 contains 13 residues. CDR3 protein: CAWTGTANYGYTF. For the CDR3, the DNA is TGTGCCTGGACCGGGACAGCTAACTATGGCTACACCTTC.

The V call is TRBV30, the J call TRBJ1-5; TRBD1 agrees at 9 bases. Trimming cost V 4 bases and J 3 bases; bases outside gene matches: 10. The CDR3 loop spans 16 amino acids. From germline, CDR1 is GTSNPN and CDR2 SVGIG (reference sequence). The CDR3 DNA follows: TGTGCCTGGAAGGGGCCGACAGGGGGAAACAATCAGCCCCAGCATTTT. Protein: CAWKGPTGGNNQPQHF. The whole variable domain, filled in from reference TRBV30 and TRBJ1-5, reads SQTIHQWPATLVQPVGSPLSLECTVEGTSNPNLYWYRQAAGRGLQLLFYSVGIGQISSEVPQNLSASRPQDRQFILSSKKLLLSDSGFYLCAWKGPTGGNNQPQHFGDGTRLSIL.

The rearrangement uses TRBV5-4 and TRBJ1-1; 9 bases align to TRBD1. Trimming took 4 bases from V and 0 from J; bases not matched to a gene: 4. CDR3 size: 15 residues. Germline CDR1 SGHNT, CDR2 YYREEE (reference sequence). CDR3 amino acids: CASSPGQGVNTEAFF. In nucleotides, the CDR3 is TGTGCCAGCAGCCCGGGACAGGGAGTGAACACTGAAGCTTTCTTT.

This rearrangement joins TRBV5-1 to TRBJ2-7, with D perhaps TRBD1 (6 bases). The CDR3 spans 14 residues. The V gene lost 0 bases and the J gene lost 0 bases, with 7 bases spanning the gap. Germline values: CDR1 SGHRS, CDR2 YFSETQ. DNA of the CDR3: TGCGCCAGCAGCTTGGAAGGGGGCTCCTACGAGCAGTACTTC. This sequence encodes CASSLEGGSYEQYF.

This clone has only one observation. The genes are TRBV5-6 and TRBJ2-5; TRBD2 aligns across 11 bases. The CDR3 is made up of 15 amino acids. J lost 5 bases, V lost 3 bases, and 6 bases had no gene match. The germline gives CDR1 SGHDT, CDR2 YYEEEE. As DNA, the CDR3 is TGTGCCAGCAGCTCACTGACTAGCGGGGACGAGACCCAGTACTTC. It specifies CASSSLTSGDETQYF.

The chain uses TRBV6-5 and TRBJ2-2; D might be TRBD2 (5 bases). V dropped 0 bases and J dropped 7 bases, with 9 bases sitting between them. The CDR3 extends over 14 amino acids. Germline V CDR1 and CDR2: MNHEY, SVGAGI. This CDR3 is CASSYSDWVGELFF. The CDR3 bases are TGTGCCAGCAGTTACTCGGACTGGGTCGGGGAGCTGTTTTTT.

The V call is TRBV11-3, the J call TRBJ2-1; 10 positions match TRBD2. With 2 bases clipped from V and 6 bases from J, the junction kept 1 base outside the gene matches. Germline V gene data show CDR1 as SGHNT and CDR2 as YENEEA. The CDR3 totals 14 residues. CDR3 residues: CASSLTSGANEQFF. For the CDR3, the DNA is TGTGCCAGCAGCTTAACTAGCGGGGCCAATGAGCAGTTCTTC.

V gene TRBV11-2 combines with J gene TRBJ2-7; D may be TRBD1 (5 bases). The germline V gene has CDR1 SGHAT and CDR2 FQNNGV. V was clipped by 6 bases and J by 3 bases, with 15 bases between them. The CDR3 length is 14 residues. The CDR3 sequence: CASRGVGSYYEQYF. CDR3 DNA: TGTGCCAGCAGAGGGGTGGGGTCCTACTACGAGCAGTACTTC.

This chain links TRBV13 with TRBJ2-3, with D tentatively TRBD2 (6 bases). The germline V gene encodes CDR1 PRHDT and CDR2 FYEKMQ (reference sequence). The CDR3 runs 15 residues. V lost 0 bases and J 0 bases, leaving 7 bases between the germline ends. The CDR3 DNA reads TGTGCCAGCAGCTTAGGGGGGACTAGCACAGATACGCAGTATTTT. Protein product: CASSLGGTSTDTQYF.

This sequence joins TRBV10-3 and TRBJ1-3; D ambiguous. There are 13 residues in the CDR3. Trimming took off 0 bases at V and 3 bases at J, with 3 bases between the two ends. From germline, CDR1 is ENHRY and CDR2 SYGVKD. Here the CDR3 reads CAISESLGNTIYF. The CDR3 region has the DNA TGTGCCATCAGTGAGTCACTTGGAAACACCATATATTTT.

The chain has TRBV2 and TRBJ2-7; D might be TRBD2 (6 bases). Trimming left V 7 bases short and J 2 bases short, with 15 bases between. The CDR3 length is 14 residues. The germline V gene has CDR1 SNHLY and CDR2 FYNNEI. CDR3 sequence: CASTYRDSAYEQYF. CDR3 coding DNA: TGTGCCAGCACCTATCGGGACTCCGCCTACGAGCAGTACTTC.

The V gene is TRBV18, the J gene TRBJ1-1, with a possible D match to TRBD1 (5 bases). V was shortened by 0 bases and J by 7 bases, with 15 bases between the two germline ends. The CDR3 runs 15 residues. The germline CDR1 and CDR2 sequences are KGHSH and LQKENI. The CDR3: CASSPPRGGQDEAFF. The CDR3 nucleotides read TGTGCCAGCTCACCACCGCGGGGGGGTCAGGATGAAGCTTTCTTT.

A few counts support this clone. The chain is built from TRBV7-2 and TRBJ1-3; unclear D gene. This CDR3 comprises 15 residues. Looked up from germline, CDR1 is SGHTA and CDR2 is FQGNSA. Trimming left V 7 bases short and J 0 bases short, with 13 bases between. In DNA form, the CDR3 reads TGTGCCAGCACGTCGGCGGGCAGCTCTGGAAACACCATATATTTT. Its protein is CASTSAGSSGNTIYF.